This TCR beta chain was identified in a study of Ad26.COV2.S vaccination and SARS-CoV-2 variants. General observations from the study: Participants in the vaccine arm had higher spike-specific TCR breadth; placebo recipients had lower.

The repertoire was sequenced with immunoSEQ multiplex PCR; TCRdb's copy has only in-frame clones and lacks some. The data contain about 470,000 clones, 90% of them singletons. Concerning this clone: Antigen specificity is unknown. Different DNA sequences within this sample yield the same CDR3.

Treatment in this sample: some 20 received Ad26.COV2.S at low or high dose, single or two shots; about 5 received placebo; per-sample allocation not given. Day 63 after the first injection of vaccine or placebo was the sampling time. Adults aged 18-55 years in Boston included the donor. An Ad26 vector expressing Wuhan-strain SARS-CoV-2 spike constituted the vaccine. CDR3 length: 14 residues. CDR1 and CDR2 (germline): MDHEN, SYDVKM. The V and J ends lost 6 bases and 3 bases respectively, with 12 bases between them. This specimen consisted of peripheral blood, obtained in a trial of Ad26.COV2.S vaccine versus placebo. This sequence was found in a person aged 18 to 65 who received the Ad26.COV2.S COVID-19 vaccine or a placebo. V gene TRBV28 combines with J gene TRBJ1-5; D call uncertain. Written as DNA, the CDR3 is TGTGCCAGCAGCCTAGGGAGGGTCAATCAGCCCCAGCATTTT. Amino acids: CASSLGRVNQPQHF.